The present T cell receptor (beta chain) was sequenced within a study of blood T cell repertoires in COVID-19 (dated by TCRdb to between 2020 and 2021). Regarding the study in general: Collaborator samples came from the United States, Italy and Spain and covered acute and convalescent phases of COVID-19. The prospective study material was composed of cDNA or gDNA derived from T cells, B-cell-depleted T cells, or PBMCs. The dataset comprised deeply sampled blood TCRbeta repertoires from subjects exposed to, actively infected with, or recovered from COVID-19. The repertoires were released in a freely available public database intended as a resource for research on the immune response to SARS-CoV-2. The samples were drawn from two sources: the first 160 participants of the ongoing ImmuneRACE study, and 1,200 or so subjects contributed by 6 global collaborators. A de-identified subject ID, COVID-19 status, age in years and sex were almost always included in the sample metadata. Where HLA class I and class II types were available, the types were taken from metadata supplied by the sample provider, not from assay-based typing. Results the study describes overall, beyond this receptor: The amount of clinical and demographic metadata varied by source and participant and was provided uncurated.

The germline V gene (reference sequence) specifies MNHEY as CDR1 and SMNVEV as CDR2. The CDR3 spans 14 residues, from the cysteine through the phenylalanine. The DNA shown is the 42-base CDR3, in frame from base 1. The V end loses 4 bases and the J end loses 4 bases, and a stretch of 13 bases separates them. TCRbeta CDR3 regions were amplified from genomic DNA by means of the immunoSEQ Assay, a bias-controlled multiplex PCR. The original pipeline was this. Nucleated cell counts per sample were estimated from amplification of reference gene primers within the assay. Sequence reads were collapsed and filtered to measure the absolute abundance of every unique TCRbeta CDR3 rearrangement. Productive Simpson clonality was computed per sample as the square root of Simpson's diversity index over productive rearrangements. In its TCRdb copy, this immuneACCESS table keeps in-frame sequences only and misses some clones. Where compared with another copy, unresolved V genes explain less than half of these, and the others have no known cause. V and J calls plus clone size are reproduced from that table; the DNA served to infer D and trimming. This sample comprises around 290,000 clones, approximately 90% of them detected only once. Of the sample, approximately 1.2% is held by the ten largest clones.

Participants in the prospective study were enrolled through a virtual design, were aged about 18 to 100 years, and lived in under 25 United States geographic areas. To assign participants to cohorts, the prospective study relied on clinical history that participants themselves reported in a screening survey and a study questionnaire. Recovered participants in ImmuneRACE Cohort 3 were defined as having two consecutive negative NP/OP PCR tests, clearance from a healthcare professional, or resolution of symptoms. Mobile phlebotomists in the prospective study collected whole blood, serum and a nasopharyngeal or oropharyngeal swab from every participant. Over an approximately two-month period, participants in the prospective study had the option of providing additional blood draws and questionnaires. Before DNA extraction, prospective study blood samples were shipped either frozen or at room temperature.

About this clone itself: What antigen it recognizes has not been identified. No base qualities exist here, and no much larger clone lies one base off it.

The receptor's source is a woman in her twenties or thirties who had recovered from COVID-19. The V and J genes are TRBV27 and TRBJ1-2; no D segment can be confidently identified. Sequencing was performed on PBMCs or T cells enriched from blood (not recorded which). The DNA reads as follows: TGTGCCAGCAGTTACGGGAGGCAGACCTATGGCTACACCTTC. Translation gives CASSYGRQTYGYTF.